This T cell receptor beta chain was retrieved from a study of identical twins. Everyone who donated was a healthy Caucasian. MiXCR was run by TCRdb on the 5' RACE reads, yielding one entry per CDR3 protein. The sample yields roughly 690,000 distinct CDR3 sequences, 20% to 25% seen once. This sample also belongs to another study, concerning T cells expressing NK-cell markers. That source adds: According to the study, TCR beta repertoires originated from sorted CD3+CD56+NKG2C+, CD3+CD56+NKG2C- and CD3+CD56-NKG2C+ T cells. Dominant NKG2C+ clonotypes accounted for roughly 1.0-7.0% of CD8+ T cells in more than five donors. Several of the donors also had these clonotypes leading their CD3+CD56-NKG2C+ fraction.

The sequencing sample was made of PBMCs. This clonotype was obtained from a young woman in good health.

The CDR3 loop reads CASMSLTGLAKNIQYF. In nucleotides, the CDR3 is TGTGCCAGCATGTCCTTGACAGGGCTAGCCAAAAACATTCAGTACTTC. V gene TRBV6-1 combines with J gene TRBJ2-4, with 7 nucleotides matching TRBD1. CDR3 length equals 16 residues. V gave up 7 bases and J gave up 0 bases; unmatched junction bases: 9. CDR1 and CDR2 from the germline V gene are MNHNS and SASEGT.